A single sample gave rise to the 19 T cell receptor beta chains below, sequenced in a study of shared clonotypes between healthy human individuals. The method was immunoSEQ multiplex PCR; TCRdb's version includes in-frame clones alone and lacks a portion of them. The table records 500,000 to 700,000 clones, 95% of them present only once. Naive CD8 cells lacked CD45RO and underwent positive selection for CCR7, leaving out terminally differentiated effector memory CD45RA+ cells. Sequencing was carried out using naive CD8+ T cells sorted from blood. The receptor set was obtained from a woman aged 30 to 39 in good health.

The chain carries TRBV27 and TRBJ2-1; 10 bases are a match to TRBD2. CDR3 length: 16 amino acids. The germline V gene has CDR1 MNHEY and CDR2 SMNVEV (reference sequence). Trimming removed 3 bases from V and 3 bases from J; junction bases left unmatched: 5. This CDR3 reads CASSFLAGGLYNEQFF. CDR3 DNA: TGTGCCAGCAGTTTTTTAGCGGGAGGCCTCTACAATGAGCAGTTCTTC.

The CDR3 bases are TGCGCCAGCAGTGAATCCCCGGACGGTGGCCTAATTAACTATGGCTACACCTTC. It specifies CASSESPDGGLINYGYTF. V gene TRBV10-2 combines with J gene TRBJ1-2; D gene uncertain. CDR3 size: 18 residues. Germline CDR1 WSHSY, CDR2 SAAADI. Between the trimmed V and J ends, which lost 3 bases and 1 base, there was a span of 21 bases.

DNA for the CDR3: TGTGCCAGCAGCGACCCCTGGGGGGGCGGGACTGAAGCTTTCTTT. Translation: CASSDPWGGGTEAFF. This chain connects TRBV7-9 to TRBJ1-1; tentatively, D is TRBD1 (6 bases). The germline CDR1 and CDR2 sequences are SEHNR and FQNEAQ (reference sequence). Trimming removed 5 bases from V and 5 bases from J, with 18 bases in between. The CDR3 contains 15 residues.

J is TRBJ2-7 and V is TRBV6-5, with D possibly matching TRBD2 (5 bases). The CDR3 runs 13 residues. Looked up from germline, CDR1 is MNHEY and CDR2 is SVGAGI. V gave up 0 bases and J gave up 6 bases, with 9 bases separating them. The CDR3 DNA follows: TGTGCCAGCAGTTACTCGCGGGTCGGCGAGCAGTACTTC. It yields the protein CASSYSRVGEQYF.

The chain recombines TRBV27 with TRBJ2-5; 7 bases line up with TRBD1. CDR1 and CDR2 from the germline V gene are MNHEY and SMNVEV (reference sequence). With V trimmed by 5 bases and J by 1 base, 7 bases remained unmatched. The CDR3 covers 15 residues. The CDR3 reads CASSPLTGFQETQYF. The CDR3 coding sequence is TGTGCCAGCAGTCCGTTGACAGGGTTCCAAGAGACCCAGTACTTC.

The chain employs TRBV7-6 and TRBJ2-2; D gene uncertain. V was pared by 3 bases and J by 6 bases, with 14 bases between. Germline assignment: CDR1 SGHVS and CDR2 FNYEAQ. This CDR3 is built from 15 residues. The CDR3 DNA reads TGTGCCAGCAGCTTGGCAGATTTTAAGTCCGGGGAGCTGTTTTTT. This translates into CASSLADFKSGELFF.

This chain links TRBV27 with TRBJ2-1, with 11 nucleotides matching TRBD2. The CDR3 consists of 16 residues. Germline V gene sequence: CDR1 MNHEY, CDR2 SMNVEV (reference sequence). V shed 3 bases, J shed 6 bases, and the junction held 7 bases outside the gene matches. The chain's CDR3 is CASSFIAGGPINEQFF. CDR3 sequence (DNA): TGTGCCAGCAGTTTCATAGCGGGAGGGCCTATCAATGAGCAGTTCTTC.

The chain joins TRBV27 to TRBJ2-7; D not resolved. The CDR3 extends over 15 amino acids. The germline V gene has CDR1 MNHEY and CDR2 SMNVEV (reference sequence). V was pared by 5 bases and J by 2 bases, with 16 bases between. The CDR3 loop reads CASSPLRPLPYEQYF. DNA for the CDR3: TGTGCCAGCAGTCCCCTGAGGCCTTTACCCTACGAGCAGTACTTC.

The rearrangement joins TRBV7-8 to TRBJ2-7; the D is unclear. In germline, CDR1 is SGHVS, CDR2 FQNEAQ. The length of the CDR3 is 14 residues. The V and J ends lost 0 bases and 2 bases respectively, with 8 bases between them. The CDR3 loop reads CASSLAVPAYEQYF. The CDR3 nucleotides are TGTGCCAGCAGCTTAGCGGTTCCAGCCTACGAGCAGTACTTC.

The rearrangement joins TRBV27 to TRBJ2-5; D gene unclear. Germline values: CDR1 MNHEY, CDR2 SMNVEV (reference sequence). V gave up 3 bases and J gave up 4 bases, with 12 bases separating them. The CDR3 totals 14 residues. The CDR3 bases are TGTGCCAGCAGTTTCGTACATGGCGGAGAGACCCAGTACTTC. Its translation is CASSFVHGGETQYF.

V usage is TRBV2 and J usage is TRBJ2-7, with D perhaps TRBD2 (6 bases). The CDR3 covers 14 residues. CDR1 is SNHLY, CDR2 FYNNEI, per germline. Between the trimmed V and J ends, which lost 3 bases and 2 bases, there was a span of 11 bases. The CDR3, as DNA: TGTGCCAGCAGTGAGATAGCGGTGGCCTACGAGCAGTACTTC. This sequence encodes CASSEIAVAYEQYF.

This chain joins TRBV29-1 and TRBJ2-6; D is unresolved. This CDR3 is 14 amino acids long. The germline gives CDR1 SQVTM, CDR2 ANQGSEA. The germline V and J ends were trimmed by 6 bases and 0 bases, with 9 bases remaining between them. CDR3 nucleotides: TGCAGCGTGACGGAGAACTCTGGGGCCAACGTCCTGACTTTC. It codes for CSVTENSGANVLTF.

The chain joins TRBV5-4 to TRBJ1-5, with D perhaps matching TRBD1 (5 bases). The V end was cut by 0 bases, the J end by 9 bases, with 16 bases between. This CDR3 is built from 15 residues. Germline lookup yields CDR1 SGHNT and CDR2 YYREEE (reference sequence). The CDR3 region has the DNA TGTGCCAGCAGCTTGGCCGGGACCCCCCCGGGGCCCCAGCATTTT. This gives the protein CASSLAGTPPGPQHF.

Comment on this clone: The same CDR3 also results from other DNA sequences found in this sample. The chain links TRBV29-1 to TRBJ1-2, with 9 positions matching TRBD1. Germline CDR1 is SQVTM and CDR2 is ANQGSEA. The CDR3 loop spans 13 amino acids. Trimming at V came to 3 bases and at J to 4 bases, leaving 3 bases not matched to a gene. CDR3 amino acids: CSVEDRGGYGYTF. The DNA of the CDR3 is TGCAGCGTTGAGGACAGGGGCGGCTATGGCTACACCTTC.

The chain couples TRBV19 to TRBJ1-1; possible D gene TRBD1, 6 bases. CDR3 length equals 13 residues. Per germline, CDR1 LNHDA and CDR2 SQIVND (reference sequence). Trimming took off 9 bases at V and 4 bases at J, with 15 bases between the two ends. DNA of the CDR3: TGTGCCAGCATAGGGGGAGGGGGCACTGAAGCTTTCTTT. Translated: CASIGGGGTEAFF. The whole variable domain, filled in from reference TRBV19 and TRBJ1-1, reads DGGITQSPKYLFRKEGQNVTLSCEQNLNHDAMYWYRQDPGQGLRLIYYSQIVNDFQKGDIAEGYSVSREKKESFPLTVTSAQKNPTAFYLCASIGGGGTEAFFGQGTRLTVV.

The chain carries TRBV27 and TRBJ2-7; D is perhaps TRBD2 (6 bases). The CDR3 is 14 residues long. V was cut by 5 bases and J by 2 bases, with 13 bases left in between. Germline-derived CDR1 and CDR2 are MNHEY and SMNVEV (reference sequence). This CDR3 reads CASSVADTAYEQYF. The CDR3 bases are TGTGCCAGCAGTGTAGCGGATACTGCCTACGAGCAGTACTTC.

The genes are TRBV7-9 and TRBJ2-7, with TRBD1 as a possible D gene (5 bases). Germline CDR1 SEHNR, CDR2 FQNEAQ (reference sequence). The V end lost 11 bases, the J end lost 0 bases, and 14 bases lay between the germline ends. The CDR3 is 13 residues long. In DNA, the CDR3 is TGTGCCGGCCAAGGTGGGGCCTCCTACGAGCAGTACTTC. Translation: CAGQGGASYEQYF.

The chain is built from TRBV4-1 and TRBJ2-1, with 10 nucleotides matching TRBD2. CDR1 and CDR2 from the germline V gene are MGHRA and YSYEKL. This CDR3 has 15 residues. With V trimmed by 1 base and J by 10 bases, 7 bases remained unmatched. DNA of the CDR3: TGCGCCAGCAGCCAAGTTGTACTAGCGGGACGCGAGCAGTTCTTC. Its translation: CASSQVVLAGREQFF.

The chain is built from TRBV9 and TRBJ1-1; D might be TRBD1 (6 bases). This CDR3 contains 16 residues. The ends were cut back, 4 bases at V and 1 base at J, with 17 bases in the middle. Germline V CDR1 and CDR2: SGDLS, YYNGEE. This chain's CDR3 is CASSSQTGTQNTEAFF. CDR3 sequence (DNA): TGTGCCAGCAGCTCCCAAACCGGGACACAGAACACTGAAGCTTTCTTT. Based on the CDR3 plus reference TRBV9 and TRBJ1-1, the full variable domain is DSGVTQTPKHLITATGQRVTLRCSPRSGDLSVYWYQQSLDQGLQFLIQYYNGEERAKGNILERFSAQQFPDLHSELNLSSLELGDSALYFCASSSQTGTQNTEAFFGQGTRLTVV.